This T cell receptor (beta chain) was captured by sequencing in a study of T cell changes during pregnancy in multiple sclerosis. This CDR3 is built from 12 residues. The germline CDR1 and CDR2 sequences are MNHNS and SASEGT. V lost 2 bases and J lost 3, with 2 bases in between. TCRdb's copy holds only in-frame clones and misses some; the assay was immunoSEQ multiplex PCR. The sample holds 45,000 or so clones, 75% to 95% seen once. The sequenced sample was CD8+ T cells from peripheral blood mononuclear cells, obtained after pregnancy. The clonotype was recovered from a female donor with multiple sclerosis, enrolled in a pregnancy study. The gene calls are TRBV6-1 and TRBJ2-1; D is ambiguous. The CDR3 DNA is TGTGCCAGCAGTGAACACTACAATGAGCAGTTCTTC. Translating gives CASSEHYNEQFF.